The rows below give T cell receptor beta chains drawn from one sample of a study of cytomegalovirus exposure and HLA in healthy donors. This table comes from immunoSEQ multiplex PCR, and its TCRdb copy is limited to in-frame clones, with some not included. Among roughly 110,000 clones, 70% to 85% were seen once, and the ten largest hold roughly 2.5%. The sequenced sample was PBMCs. Receptors originate from a woman in her late teens or twenties in good health and CMV-seronegative. Each CDR3 is given with its conserved first and last residue. A D gene is named only where the DNA matches it firmly. A row's size may be missing; if present it is once, few, many or a size class.

j_gene,v_gene,abundance,len,d_gene,CDR3nt,CDR3aa
TRBJ1-5,TRBV19,-,15,-,TGTGCCAGTAGTATAGTCGGGGAGAGCAATCAGCCCCAGCATTTT,CASSIVGESNQPQHF
TRBJ2-5,TRBV6-6,-,13,TRBD1,TGTGCCAGCAGGGACAGGGCTGTAAAGACCCAGTACTTC,CASRDRAVKTQYF
TRBJ1-2,TRBV6-5,-,15,-,TGTGCCAGCAGTTACTCGATAGGACAGTCCCATGGCTACACCTTC,CASSYSIGQSHGYTF
TRBJ1-5,TRBV6-1,few,11,-,TGTGCCAGCAGCGTGAGCGGGCCCCAGCATTTT,CASSVSGPQHF
TRBJ1-5,TRBV5-5,-,14,TRBD1,TGTGCCAGCAGCCCCGGACAGGGCAGTCAGCCCCAGCATTTT,CASSPGQGSQPQHF
TRBJ2-1,TRBV12-5,-,17,TRBD2,TGTGCTAGTGGTTCGTCCCCCGGGACTAGCGGGAGTCAGGAGCAGTTCTTC,CASGSSPGTSGSQEQFF
TRBJ2-1,TRBV11-2,-,15,-,TGTGCCAGCAGCACAGGAGACAGCTCCTACAATGAGCAGTTCTTC,CASSTGDSSYNEQFF
TRBJ1-6,TRBV9,-,15,TRBD1,TGTGCCAGCAGCGTAGGGGGACAGGCCAATTCACCCCTCCACTTT,CASSVGGQANSPLHF
TRBJ1-6,TRBV2,-,12,-,TGTGCCAGCAGGTCTAATAATTCACCCCTCCACTTT,CASRSNNSPLHF
TRBJ1-6,TRBV19,-,14,-,TGTGCCAGTAGTATAGATCATTGGAGTTCACCCCTCCACTTT,CASSIDHWSSPLHF
TRBJ1-2,TRBV6-5,-,15,TRBD1,TGTGCCAGCAGTTATGTAGGGGACAGAGACTATGGCTACACCTTC,CASSYVGDRDYGYTF
TRBJ2-2,TRBV7-2,-,15,TRBD2,TGTGCCAGCGGTCCTAGCGGGAGAAACACCGGGGAGCTGTTTTTT,CASGPSGRNTGELFF
TRBJ2-3,TRBV28,-,15,TRBD1,TGTGCCAGCAGTTGGGGGACAGGGGGCCTAGATACGCAGTATTTT,CASSWGTGGLDTQYF
TRBJ2-2,TRBV28,-,15,-,TGTGCCAGCAGGTTTACTACGACGAACACCGGGGAGCTGTTTTTT,CASRFTTTNTGELFF
TRBJ2-4,TRBV7-9,-,16,-,TGTGCCAGCAGCTTAGGAGGGTATCGGGCCAAAAACATTCAGTACTTC,CASSLGGYRAKNIQYF
TRBJ2-3,TRBV18,-,15,TRBD1,TGTGCCAGCTCACTCTCGGGACAGCGCACAGATACGCAGTATTTT,CASSLSGQRTDTQYF
TRBJ2-1,TRBV28,-,14,TRBD2,TGTGCCAGCAGTTTCGCGGGGGGCGGGTATGAGCAGTTCTTC,CASSFAGGGYEQFF
TRBJ1-1,TRBV7-9,few,14,TRBD1,TGTGCCAGCAGCACAAGACAGGGGGCGACTGAAGCTTTCTTT,CASSTRQGATEAFF
TRBJ2-7,TRBV7-9,-,12,-,TGTGCCAGCAGCCAGACAGTCTACGAGCAGTACTTC,CASSQTVYEQYF
TRBJ2-1,TRBV19,-,16,-,TGTGCCAGTAGCGAATTTCAGGGCATAAGCTACAATGAGCAGTTCTTC,CASSEFQGISYNEQFF
TRBJ2-4,TRBV25-1,-,13,TRBD1,TGTGCCAGCAGACAGGGGGCTCTCCCGTTTCAGTACTTC,CASRQGALPFQYF
TRBJ1-1,TRBV5-8,few,15,-,TGTGCCAGCAGCTTTGGTCCGGGTGCGAACACTGAAGCTTTCTTT,CASSFGPGANTEAFF
TRBJ1-1,TRBV9,-,17,-,TGTGCCAGCAGCGACCCAAGAACAGGGCCGACTTCGGCTGAAGCTTTCTTT,CASSDPRTGPTSAEAFF
TRBJ1-3,TRBV6-1,-,14,-,TGTGCCAGCAGTGAAGGGACAGTAGGAAACACCATATATTTT,CASSEGTVGNTIYF
TRBJ1-4,TRBV4-1,-,16,-,TGCGCCAGCAGCCAAGTGACCGGGGGTACTAATGAAAAACTGTTTTTT,CASSQVTGGTNEKLFF
TRBJ2-1,TRBV5-6,-,16,TRBD1,TGTGCCAGCAGCTCGACGGGGACAGGGATCGGGAATGAGCAGTTCTTC,CASSSTGTGIGNEQFF
TRBJ1-2,TRBV29-1,-,14,-,TGCAGCGTTGAACGGAGGGGTGGGATCTATGGCTACACCTTC,CSVERRGGIYGYTF
TRBJ1-2,TRBV7-2,-,14,TRBD1,TGTGCCAGCAGCCCCGGACAGGCGTGGGGTGGCTACACCTTC,CASSPGQAWGGYTF
TRBJ1-2,TRBV28,-,15,TRBD1,TGTGCCAGCAGCGCCGGGACAGGCGGCGGAGGAGGCTACACCTTC,CASSAGTGGGGGYTF
TRBJ1-5,TRBV18,-,16,-,TGTGCCAGCTCACCTTCCAGGGAGGGTTACAATCAGCCCCAGCATTTT,CASSPSREGYNQPQHF
TRBJ2-5,TRBV9,-,15,-,TGTGCCAGCAGCGTAAGCAGGGCGGCAACGGAGACCCAGTACTTC,CASSVSRAATETQYF
TRBJ2-1,TRBV5-6,-,14,TRBD2,TGTGCCAGCAGCTTGGCTAGCGGGAGTAATGAGCAGTTCTTC,CASSLASGSNEQFF
TRBJ2-1,TRBV19,-,15,-,TGTGCCAGTAGTATGACGGCTAGCTCCTACAATGAGCAGTTCTTC,CASSMTASSYNEQFF
TRBJ1-1,TRBV6-1,-,13,TRBD1,TGTGCCAGCAGTACACAGGGGGCGCGAGAAGCTTTCTTT,CASSTQGAREAFF
TRBJ2-5,TRBV4-1,-,14,-,TGCGCCAGCAGCCCTTGGGGGGAACCGGGAACCCAGTACTTC,CASSPWGEPGTQYF
TRBJ1-5,TRBV5-5,once,15,TRBD1,TGTGCCAGCAGCCAGGACAGGGCTAGCAATCAGCCCCAGCATTTT,CASSQDRASNQPQHF
TRBJ2-7,TRBV13,-,14,TRBD2,TGTGCCAGCAGCTTGATAGCGGGAGCGGACGAGCAGTACTTC,CASSLIAGADEQYF
TRBJ1-2,TRBV7-8,-,13,-,TGTGCCACCGAAAGGACAGTTACGGATGGCTACACCTTC,CATERTVTDGYTF
TRBJ2-3,TRBV19,-,13,-,TGTGCCAGTAGTATCCAGGTTCTAGATACGCAGTATTTT,CASSIQVLDTQYF
TRBJ1-5,TRBV19,-,14,-,TGTGCCAGTAGTATAGGACAACTAGATCAGCCCCAGCATTTT,CASSIGQLDQPQHF
TRBJ2-1,TRBV10-1,few,15,-,TGCGCCAGCAGCAACAGGAAAGAAACCTACAATGAGCAGTTCTTC,CASSNRKETYNEQFF
TRBJ1-5,TRBV18,-,15,-,TGTGCCAGCTCACCAAGGGAGGGCTTCAATCAGCCCCAGCATTTT,CASSPREGFNQPQHF
TRBJ2-7,TRBV6-6,once,13,-,TGTGCCAGCAGTTCGGGACTCGGCTACGAGCAGTACTTC,CASSSGLGYEQYF
TRBJ2-1,TRBV4-1,-,13,TRBD2,TGCGCCAGCAGCCAAGGGACTAGGGGTGAGCAGTTCTTC,CASSQGTRGEQFF
TRBJ2-2,TRBV9,-,15,-,TGTGCCAGCAGCGTAGGTCAGATGAACACCGGGGAGCTGTTTTTT,CASSVGQMNTGELFF
TRBJ1-1,TRBV5-1,few,13,-,TGCGCCAGCAGCTTGGACAGGGCCACTGAAGCTTTCTTT,CASSLDRATEAFF
TRBJ1-6,TRBV27,-,14,TRBD1,TGTGCCAGCAGTTTCGACAGGGGGATCTCACCCCTCCACTTT,CASSFDRGISPLHF
TRBJ1-2,TRBV19,once,17,-,TGTGCCAGTAGTCGATACGAATTGGGCCGGTCTAACTATGGCTACACCTTC,CASSRYELGRSNYGYTF
TRBJ1-1,TRBV11-3,-,12,-,TGTGCCAGCAGCCCCATGAACACTGAAGCTTTCTTT,CASSPMNTEAFF
TRBJ1-3,TRBV5-4,-,13,-,TGTGCCAGCAGCTGGGGGCCAGGAAACACCATATATTTT,CASSWGPGNTIYF
TRBJ2-2,TRBV5-4,-,17,-,TGTGCCAGCAGCTTGGCCTTTGGGAGGAGGAACACCGGGGAGCTGTTTTTT,CASSLAFGRRNTGELFF
TRBJ1-1,TRBV28,-,14,-,TGTGCCAGCAACCCTTTCGCCGGGGGGACTGAAGCTTTCTTT,CASNPFAGGTEAFF
TRBJ2-7,TRBV19,-,14,TRBD1,TGTGCCAGTTCGGGACAGGTGAGCTCCTACGAGCAGTACTTC,CASSGQVSSYEQYF
TRBJ2-7,TRBV29-1,few,13,-,TGCAGCGTTGTACAGGCCATCTCCTACGAGCAGTACTTC,CSVVQAISYEQYF